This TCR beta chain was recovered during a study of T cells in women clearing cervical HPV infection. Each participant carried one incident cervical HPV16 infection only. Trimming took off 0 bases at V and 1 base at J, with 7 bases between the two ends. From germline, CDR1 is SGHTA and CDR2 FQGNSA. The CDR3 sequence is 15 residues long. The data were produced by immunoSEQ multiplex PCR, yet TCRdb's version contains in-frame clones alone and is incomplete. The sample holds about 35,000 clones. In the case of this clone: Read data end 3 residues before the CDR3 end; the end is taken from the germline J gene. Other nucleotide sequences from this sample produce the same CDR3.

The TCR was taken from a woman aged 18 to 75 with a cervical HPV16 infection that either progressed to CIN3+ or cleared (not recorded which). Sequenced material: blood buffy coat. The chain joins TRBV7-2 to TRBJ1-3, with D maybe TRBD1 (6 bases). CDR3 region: CASSLAQGSGNTIYF. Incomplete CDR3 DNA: TGTGCCAGCAGCTTAGCACAGGGTTCTGGAAACACC.